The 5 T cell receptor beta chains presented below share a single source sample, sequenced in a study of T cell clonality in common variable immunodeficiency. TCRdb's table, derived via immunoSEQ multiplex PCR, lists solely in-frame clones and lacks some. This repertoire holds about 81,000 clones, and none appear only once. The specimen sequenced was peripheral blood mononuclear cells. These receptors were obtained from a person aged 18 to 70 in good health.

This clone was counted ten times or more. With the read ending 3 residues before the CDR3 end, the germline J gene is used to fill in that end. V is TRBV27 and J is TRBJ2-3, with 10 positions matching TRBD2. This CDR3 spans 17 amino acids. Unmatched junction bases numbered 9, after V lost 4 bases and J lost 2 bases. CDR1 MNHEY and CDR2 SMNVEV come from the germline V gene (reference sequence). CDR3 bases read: TGTGCCAGCAGTTATCTCCGCCTAGCGGGGGTCACAGATACG. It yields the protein CASSYLRLAGVTDT. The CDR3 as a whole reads CASSYLRLAGVTDTQYF.

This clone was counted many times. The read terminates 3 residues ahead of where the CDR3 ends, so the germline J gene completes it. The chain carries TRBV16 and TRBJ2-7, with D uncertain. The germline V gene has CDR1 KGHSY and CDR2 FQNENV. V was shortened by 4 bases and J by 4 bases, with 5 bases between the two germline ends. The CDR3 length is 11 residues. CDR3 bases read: TGTGCCAGCAGCCCCCAATACGAG. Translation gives CASSPQYE. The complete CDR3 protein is CASSPQYEQYF. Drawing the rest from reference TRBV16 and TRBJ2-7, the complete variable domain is GEEVAQTPKHLVRGEGQKAKLYCAPIKGHSYVFWYQQVLKNEFKFLISFQNENVFDETGMPKERFSAKCLPNSPCSLEIQATKLEDSAVYFCASSPQYEQYFGPGTRLTVT.

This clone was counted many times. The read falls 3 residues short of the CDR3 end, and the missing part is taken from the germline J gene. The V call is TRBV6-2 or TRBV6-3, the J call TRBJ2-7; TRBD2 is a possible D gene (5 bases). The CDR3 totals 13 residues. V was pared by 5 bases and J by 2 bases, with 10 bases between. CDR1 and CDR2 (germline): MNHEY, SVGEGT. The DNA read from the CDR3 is TGTGCCAGCAGTCAGGACTGGCCCTACGAG. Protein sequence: CASSQDWPYE. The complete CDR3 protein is CASSQDWPYEQYF.

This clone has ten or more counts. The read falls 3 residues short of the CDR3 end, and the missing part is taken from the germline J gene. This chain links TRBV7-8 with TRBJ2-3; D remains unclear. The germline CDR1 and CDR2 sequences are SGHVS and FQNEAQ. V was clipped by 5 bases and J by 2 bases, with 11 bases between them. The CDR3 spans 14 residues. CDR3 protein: CASSIDLFTDTQYF. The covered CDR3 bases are TGTGCCAGCAGCATTGACTTGTTCACAGATACG.

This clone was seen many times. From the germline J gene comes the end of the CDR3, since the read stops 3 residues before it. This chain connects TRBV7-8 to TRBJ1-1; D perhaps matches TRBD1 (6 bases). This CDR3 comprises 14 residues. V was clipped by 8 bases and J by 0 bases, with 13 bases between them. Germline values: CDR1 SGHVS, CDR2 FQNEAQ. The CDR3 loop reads CASPTGNLNTEAFF. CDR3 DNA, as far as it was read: TGTGCCAGCCCTACAGGGAACCTGAACACTGAA.